A single sample gave rise to the 28 T cell receptor beta chains below, sequenced in a study of blood T cell repertoires in COVID-19. Assay used: immunoSEQ multiplex PCR; TCRdb lists only in-frame clones, some missing. The table shows around 250,000 clones, with around 78% occurring only once. Specimen: peripheral blood. Receptors originate from a man aged 60 to 69 who had recovered from COVID-19.

The rearrangement joins TRBV24-1 to TRBJ2-3; 8 bases are shared with TRBD1. The V segment lost 1 base and the J segment 5 bases; nucleotides outside the gene matches: 7. Germline CDR1 is KGHDR and CDR2 is SFDVKD. This CDR3 has 16 residues. The CDR3 sequence is CATSDFSQGAQDTQYF. For the CDR3, the DNA is TGTGCCACCAGTGATTTTTCGCAGGGGGCGCAAGATACGCAGTATTTT.

This chain links TRBV16 with TRBJ1-1; D might be TRBD1 (5 bases). CDR1 and CDR2 from the germline V gene are KGHSY and FQNENV. The CDR3 sequence is 11 residues long. With 6 bases removed from V and 8 bases from J, the gap between germline ends came to 10 bases. The CDR3 spells CASRTGYEAFF. CDR3 DNA sequence: TGTGCCAGCAGAACAGGTTACGAAGCTTTCTTT.

The chain employs TRBV30 and TRBJ1-6, with D possibly matching TRBD1 (6 bases). The CDR3 length is 13 residues. CDR1 and CDR2 (germline): GTSNPN, SVGIG (reference sequence). V was shortened by 0 bases and J by 6 bases, with 6 bases between the two germline ends. The CDR3 spells CAWSVGGNSPLHF. The DNA for the CDR3 is TGTGCCTGGAGTGTAGGGGGTAATTCACCCCTCCACTTT.

In the case of this clone: Other DNA sequences in this specimen translate into the identical CDR3. V gene TRBV4-1 combines with J gene TRBJ2-3; D is unresolved. V was pared by 1 base and J by 6 bases, with 8 bases between. The CDR3 totals 13 residues. Germline-derived CDR1 and CDR2 are MGHRA and YSYEKL. The CDR3, as DNA: TGCGCCAGCAGCCAAGGGGCGCCGGATACGCAGTATTTT. Amino acids: CASSQGAPDTQYF.

This clone was detected only once. This chain uses TRBV6-5 with TRBJ2-7; 7 bases are a match to TRBD1. Germline lookup yields CDR1 MNHEY and CDR2 SVGAGI. V was pared by 6 bases and J by 6 bases, with 11 bases of the junction left unmatched. This CDR3 region has 14 residues. In nucleotides, the CDR3 is TGTGCCAGCAGCACAGGGGCAAATACGGGCGAGCAGTACTTC. Translating it yields CASSTGANTGEQYF.

The chain employs TRBV5-1 and TRBJ1-4; D remains ambiguous. The germline V gene has CDR1 SGHRS and CDR2 YFSETQ. V gave up 4 bases and J gave up 5 bases, with 18 bases separating them. CDR3 size: 16 residues. The CDR3 bases are TGCGCCAGCAGCCGTTCCCCAGGAATCCTCAATGAAAAACTGTTTTTT. Its translation is CASSRSPGILNEKLFF.

The V call is TRBV7-9, the J call TRBJ2-1, with 15 bases matching TRBD2. V was pared by 4 bases and J by 8 bases, with 15 bases of the junction left unmatched. CDR1 and CDR2 from the germline V gene are SEHNR and FQNEAQ (reference sequence). The CDR3 is 19 residues long. CDR3 loop: CASSSYPGTSGRPRDEQFF. In DNA, the CDR3 is TGTGCCAGCAGCTCATACCCCGGGACTAGCGGGAGGCCCAGGGATGAGCAGTTCTTC.

The chain carries TRBV6-4 and TRBJ2-1, with 9 positions matching TRBD2. Germline CDR1 and CDR2: MRHNA and SNTAGT. This CDR3 is 18 amino acids long. With 5 bases clipped from V and 5 bases from J, the junction kept 16 bases outside the gene matches. CDR3 in amino acids: CASSQFSLGAGGNNEQFF. DNA for the CDR3: TGTGCCAGCAGTCAATTCTCCTTGGGAGCGGGAGGAAACAATGAGCAGTTCTTC.

The DNA of the CDR3 is TGTGCCAGCAGCCCGAGCCTTTCTATTGAAGCTTTCTTT. Amino acid sequence: CASSPSLSIEAFF. V gene TRBV7-8 combines with J gene TRBJ1-1; D is uncertain. V lost 5 bases to trimming and J lost 7 bases, with 14 bases between them. The CDR3 consists of 13 residues. Germline assignment: CDR1 SGHVS and CDR2 FQNEAQ.

The rearrangement links TRBV5-6 to TRBJ1-6; 8 bases match TRBD1. The germline CDR1 and CDR2 sequences are SGHDT and YYEEEE. The CDR3 runs to 14 residues. J lost 8 bases, V lost 2 bases, and 3 bases had no gene match. The CDR3 nucleotides read TGTGCCAGCAGCTTAGGGACAGGCTATTCACCCCTCCACTTT. Translated, it gives CASSLGTGYSPLHF.

This chain uses TRBV5-1 with TRBJ2-6, with 8 nucleotides matching TRBD1. With V trimmed by 4 bases and J by 4 bases, 10 bases remained unmatched. Germline V gives CDR1 SGHRS, CDR2 YFSETQ. This CDR3 comprises 17 residues. The CDR3 DNA sequence: TGCGCCAGCAGCCCGCCGGACAGGGCGGGGGGGGCCAACGTCCTGACTTTC. Its translation is CASSPPDRAGGANVLTF.

The chain has TRBV5-1 and TRBJ2-5; 11 bases are shared with TRBD2. Germline trimming cut 5 bases from V and 2 bases from J; bases unmatched to any gene: 5. CDR1 is SGHRS, CDR2 YFSETQ, per germline. The CDR3 loop spans 15 amino acids. This CDR3 reads CASSLIAGGQETQYF. CDR3 nucleotide sequence: TGCGCCAGCAGTTTAATAGCGGGGGGGCAAGAGACCCAGTACTTC. Full variable domain (rest looked up from reference TRBV5-1 and TRBJ2-5): KAGVTQTPRYLIKTRGQQVTLSCSPISGHRSVSWYQQTPGQGLQFLFEYFSETQRNKGNFPGRFSGRQFSNSRSEMNVSTLELGDSALYLCASSLIAGGQETQYFGPGTRLLVL.

The chain uses TRBV10-3 and TRBJ2-1, with TRBD2 matching 14 bases. Unmatched junction bases numbered 13, after V lost 6 bases and J lost 3 bases. CDR1 ENHRY and CDR2 SYGVKD come from the germline V gene. This CDR3 has 19 residues. In DNA, the CDR3 is TGTGCCATCAGAGCGACCGGGACTAGCGGGGGCCTCCTCTACAATGAGCAGTTCTTC. It yields the protein CAIRATGTSGGLLYNEQFF.

V and J are TRBV7-3 and TRBJ2-7; TRBD2 matches at 9 bases. Germline assignment: CDR1 SGHTA and CDR2 FQGTGA. Losses at the gene ends were 2 bases for V and 4 bases for J; bases not matched to a gene: 3. This CDR3 contains 14 residues. The CDR3 DNA is TGTGCCAGCAGCTTAGGCGGGGGGGCGTACGAGCAGTACTTC. Its protein product is CASSLGGGAYEQYF.

The J gene is TRBJ1-3, the V gene TRBV3-1 (or the pseudogene TRBV3-2); the D gene is possibly TRBD1 (5 bases). From germline, CDR1 is LGHDT and CDR2 YNNKEL (reference sequence). Trimming took 4 bases from V and 0 from J, leaving 13 bases between them. This CDR3 is 16 amino acids long. Written as DNA, the CDR3 is TGTGCCAGCAGCCCAAACCGCAGGGTCTCTGGAAACACCATATATTTT. This encodes CASSPNRRVSGNTIYF.

The V gene is TRBV7-3, the J gene TRBJ2-3, with 8 nucleotides matching TRBD2. The CDR3 extends over 17 amino acids. V trimming: 0 bases; J trimming: 4 bases; junction bases outside the gene matches: 9. CDR1 is SGHTA and CDR2 is FQGTGA in the germline V gene. The CDR3 nucleotides read TGTGCCAGCAGCTTAACGTTAGGGCGGGGGGCCCCAGATACGCAGTATTTT. Translated, it gives CASSLTLGRGAPDTQYF.

V gene TRBV28 combines with J gene TRBJ1-5; weak D call: TRBD1 (5 bases). Looked up from germline, CDR1 is MDHEN and CDR2 is SYDVKM. V lost 7 bases and J lost 3, with 16 bases in between. The length of the CDR3 is 15 residues. Here the CDR3 reads CASTFSGGSNQPQHF. CDR3 coding DNA: TGTGCCAGCACCTTTTCTGGGGGGTCCAATCAGCCCCAGCATTTT. The variable domain in full, with the rest retrieved from reference TRBV28 and TRBJ1-5, is DVKVTQSSRYLVKRTGEKVFLECVQDMDHENMFWYRQDPGLGLRLIYFSYDVKMKEKGDIPEGYSVSREKKERFSLILESASTNQTSMYLCASTFSGGSNQPQHFGDGTRLSIL.

V usage is TRBV29-1 and J usage is TRBJ2-7, with TRBD1 matching over 7 bases. Unmatched junction bases numbered 7, after V lost 7 bases and J lost 1 base. The V gene's germline CDR1 is SQVTM and CDR2 ANQGSEA. CDR3 length: 13 residues. The CDR3: CSASGQFSYEQYF. CDR3 bases: TGCAGCGCATCGGGACAGTTTTCCTACGAGCAGTACTTC.

This clone has a handful of counts. The CDR3 DNA sequence: TGTGCCAGTAGTAGGGGGAGGGGGGTACGGAACACTGAAGCTTTCTTT. Translation gives CASSRGRGVRNTEAFF. The chain is built from TRBV19 and TRBJ1-1, with D possibly TRBD1 on 6 matching bases. This CDR3 has 16 residues. The ends were cut back, 4 bases at V and 1 base at J, with 16 bases in the middle. Per germline, CDR1 LNHDA and CDR2 SQIVND (reference sequence).

For this clone: One junction end does not reproduce the germline sequence, and a read error may be involved. The gene calls are TRBV2 and TRBJ2-3; tentatively, D is TRBD1 (8 bases). CDR1 is SNHLY, CDR2 FYNNEI, per germline. CDR3 length: 14 residues. DNA of the CDR3: TGTGCCAGCACCAAGGAGGGGGGGACAGGTACGCAGTATTTT. Translation: CASTKEGGTGTQYF.

The chain employs TRBV6-1 and TRBJ1-5; D ambiguous. Trimming cost V 3 bases and J 7 bases, with 13 bases left between them. CDR1 MNHNS and CDR2 SASEGT come from the germline V gene. This CDR3 has 14 amino acids. The CDR3 is CASSDGRVGQPQHF. The CDR3 bases are TGTGCCAGCAGTGACGGGAGGGTTGGGCAGCCCCAGCATTTT.

The V call is TRBV6-1, the J call TRBJ1-5, with 8 bases matching TRBD1. The CDR3 totals 15 residues. The V gene end was trimmed by 6 bases and the J gene end by 1 base; junction bases not matched to a gene: 5. Germline values: CDR1 MNHNS, CDR2 SASEGT. For the CDR3, the DNA is TGTGCCAGCAGGGAGGACAGGGCAAGCAATCAGCCCCAGCATTTT. Its translation is CASREDRASNQPQHF.

The V call is TRBV19, the J call TRBJ2-5, with 8 positions matching TRBD1. Germline loops: CDR1 LNHDA, CDR2 SQIVND (reference sequence). V lost 6 bases to trimming and J lost 10 bases; unmatched junction nucleotides: 10. CDR3 length: 13 amino acids. The CDR3 loop is CASRETGVLFQYF. CDR3 coding DNA: TGTGCCAGTAGGGAGACAGGGGTTTTGTTCCAGTACTTC.

The chain recombines TRBV19 with TRBJ1-6, with D tentatively TRBD1 (6 bases). The V end was cut by 5 bases, the J end by 0 bases, with 11 bases between. CDR1 is LNHDA and CDR2 is SQIVND in the germline V gene (reference sequence). This CDR3 has 16 residues. The CDR3 nucleotides read TGTGCCAGTAGTTTGGACAGCCTCTCCTATAATTCACCCCTCCACTTT. Its translation is CASSLDSLSYNSPLHF.

This chain links TRBV7-2 with TRBJ2-4; 9 positions agree with TRBD2. CDR1 is SGHTA, CDR2 FQGNSA, per germline. The CDR3 spans 18 residues. The ends lost 3 bases at V and 6 bases at J; junction bases unmatched: 15. The CDR3 protein is CASSLSGVAGGPRNIQYF. For the CDR3, the DNA is TGTGCCAGCAGCTTGAGCGGAGTGGCGGGAGGGCCTAGAAACATTCAGTACTTC.

The genes are TRBV4-2 and TRBJ2-5, with 13 bases matching TRBD2. The germline V gene encodes CDR1 LGHNA and CDR2 YNFKEQ. The V gene end was trimmed by 4 bases and the J gene end by 4 bases; junction bases not matched to a gene: 6. The CDR3 has 16 residues. For the CDR3, the DNA is TGTGCCAGCAGCCCACGGACTAGCGGGAGCGGAGAGACCCAGTACTTC. This codes for CASSPRTSGSGETQYF.

The chain couples TRBV19 to TRBJ1-2, with D possibly being TRBD1 (5 bases). CDR3 length equals 14 residues. Per germline, CDR1 LNHDA and CDR2 SQIVND (reference sequence). V gave up 6 bases and J gave up 3 bases, with 14 bases separating them. The CDR3 DNA is TGTGCCAGTAGACCCAGGGCTAGGGACTATGGCTACACCTTC. It specifies CASRPRARDYGYTF.

V usage is TRBV12-3 or TRBV12-4 and J usage is TRBJ1-5; D unresolved. The CDR3 runs 13 residues. The V gene lost 2 bases and the J gene lost 6 bases, with 8 bases spanning the gap. The CDR3 reads CASSLSGVQPQHF. Here the CDR3 DNA reads TGTGCCAGCAGTTTATCGGGTGTTCAGCCCCAGCATTTT.